The 9 T cell receptor beta chains below all came from one sample that was sequenced in a study of CD8 T cells in Susac syndrome. With random hexamers, reverse transcription was performed on about 0.5 to 1 ug of RNA. From the immunoSEQ multiplex PCR reads, TCRdb called clonotypes with MiXCR, one entry per CDR3 protein. This sample has a few hundred thousand distinct CDR3 sequences, with 90% to 95% found just once. The sample taken for sequencing was CD4+ T cells from PBMCs. The receptors were gathered from a human donor with multiple sclerosis.

The CDR3 sequence: CASSQESGGRPQHF. Here the CDR3 DNA reads TGTGCCAGCAGCCAAGAGAGCGGGGGGCGGCCCCAGCATTTT. The chain couples TRBV3-1 to TRBJ1-5; tentatively, D is TRBD1 (6 bases). Germline CDR1 is LGHDT and CDR2 is YNNKEL (reference sequence). This CDR3 comprises 14 residues. The ends were cut back, 0 bases at V and 9 bases at J, with 12 bases in the middle.

This clonotype was counted between two and nine times. The chain combines TRBV20-1 with TRBJ2-7; TRBD2 agrees at 15 bases. CDR3 length equals 15 residues. V was pared by 3 bases and J by 3 bases, with 3 bases of the junction left unmatched. The V gene's germline CDR1 is DFQATT and CDR2 SNEGSKA (reference sequence). CDR3 DNA: TGCAGTGCTAGGGGGACTAGCGGGGGGAGCTACGAGCAGTACTTC. Translated, it gives CSARGTSGGSYEQYF.

The J gene is TRBJ2-3, the V gene TRBV14, with 8 bases aligning to TRBD2. Germline CDR1 reads SGHDN; CDR2 reads FVKESK. V shed 4 bases, J shed 1 base, and the junction held 10 bases outside the gene matches. This CDR3 is 17 amino acids long. CDR3 region: CASSLRLALGGTDTQYF. In nucleotides, the CDR3 is TGTGCCAGCAGCCTAAGACTAGCGCTGGGGGGCACAGATACGCAGTATTTT.

This sequence joins TRBV5-6 and TRBJ1-6; D may be TRBD1 (5 bases). The CDR3 totals 14 residues. V lost 0 bases to trimming and J lost 9 bases, with 10 bases between them. Germline CDR1 and CDR2: SGHDT and YYEEEE. CDR3 protein: CASSLVDGGSPLHF. The CDR3 bases are TGTGCCAGCAGCTTGGTAGATGGGGGTTCACCCCTCCACTTT.

The chain uses TRBV12-3 or TRBV12-4 and TRBJ2-1, with 8 bases aligning to TRBD2. V lost 6 bases to trimming and J lost 4 bases; unmatched junction nucleotides: 8. The CDR3 is made up of 15 amino acids. CDR3 in DNA: TGTGCCAGCAGCTCCGGGGGGGCCCCATACAATGAGCAGTTCTTC. Its protein product is CASSSGGAPYNEQFF.

The chain carries TRBV7-3 and TRBJ2-2; 7 bases are shared with TRBD1. CDR1 and CDR2 (germline): SGHTA, FQGTGA. This CDR3 is built from 13 residues. The V segment lost 4 bases and the J segment 6 bases; nucleotides outside the gene matches: 2. CDR3 DNA: TGTGCCAGCAGCTACACAGGGGCCGGGGAGCTGTTTTTT. The encoded protein is CASSYTGAGELFF.

The chain recombines TRBV7-2 with TRBJ2-7, with TRBD2 as a possible D gene (7 bases). This CDR3 comprises 15 residues. Germline V lookup: CDR1 SGHTA, CDR2 FQGNSA. The V and J ends lost 5 bases and 6 bases respectively, with 20 bases between them. The CDR3 DNA sequence: TGTGCCAGCAGCCTATCGGGGGGCAACCCTCTCGAGCAGTACTTC. Translating it yields CASSLSGGNPLEQYF.

The chain combines TRBV10-3 with TRBJ2-2; weak D call: TRBD1 (6 bases). The germline V gene encodes CDR1 ENHRY and CDR2 SYGVKD. The V end was cut by 10 bases, the J end by 6 bases, with 15 bases between. The CDR3 sequence is 13 residues long. The CDR3 nucleotides read TGTGCCAGCTACAGGGAAACGGCCGGGGAGCTGTTTTTT. Translation: CASYRETAGELFF.

The chain joins TRBV28 to TRBJ2-7; TRBD2 aligns across 8 bases. Germline V CDR1 and CDR2: MDHEN, SYDVKM. Trimming at V came to 6 bases and at J to 3 bases, leaving 10 bases not matched to a gene. The CDR3 is made up of 15 amino acids. CDR3: CASSPRGGYGYEQYV. In DNA form, the CDR3 reads TGTGCCAGCAGCCCTCGGGGGGGTTATGGCTACGAGCAGTACGTC.